This TCR beta chain stems from a study of post-analysis software for immune sequencing data (dated by TCRdb to the mid-2010s). Turning to the overall study: The recorded disease courses included relapsing-remitting, secondary progressive and progressive-relapsing multiple sclerosis, and some patients had no subtype annotation. The patient repertoires were set against under 13 previously published healthy control repertoires from donors whose ages ranged from roughly 6 to 27 years. A subset of samples was prepared in parallel using single-end sample barcoding, then pooled and co-amplified after Illumina adapter ligation. The paper's findings and limits, for the study overall: The control group was slightly older than the multiple sclerosis patient group. Significantly lower normalized Chao1 diversity was found in multiple sclerosis patients than in controls, suggesting substantial peripheral T-cell clonal expansion. Patients showed significantly higher frequencies than controls for a handful of TRBV segments, among them TRBV5-6, TRBV5-1 and TRBV20-1. Direct clustering with F measure revealed strong co-clustering of samples prepared in the same batch, which led to a batch-effect correction.

CDR1 and CDR2 are read off the germline V gene (reference sequence) as LGHDT and YNNKEL. Counted from cysteine to phenylalanine, this CDR3 has 17 amino acids. Only the CDR3 portion is preserved as DNA: 51 bases, with reading frame beginning at the first base. V gives up 5 bases and J gives up 6 bases, and the segment between their germline ends measures 24 bases. Libraries were made using PCR. The instrument given in TCRdb is Illumina HiSeq 2500. To reduce PCR and sequencing biases, unique molecular identifiers were incorporated into the TCR beta cDNA libraries. Roughly 0.5 million cDNA molecules were obtained per 1 to 10 million input T cells, so each molecule approximated one T cell. The same protocol used for the earlier healthy control dataset was applied to prepare and sequence the patient libraries. Samples belonging to the same batch were prepared together, multiplexed and sequenced on a shared HiSeq lane. The authors' analysis ran thus. Raw barcoded reads were processed with MIGEC, and single-read molecular identifier groups were discarded before consensus assembly and CDR3 extraction. Clonotype tables were post-analysed with VDJtools, normalizing diversity by down-sampling all datasets to the smallest sample size. Repertoire overlap clustering matched CDR3 amino acid but not nucleotide sequences to correct batch-related cross-sample contamination. Using fastp trimming at Q25 and MiXCR clonotype assembly, TCRdb reanalyzed the public sequencing data and kept in-frame beta chains. Every distinct CDR3 protein forms one entry, paired with its most common genes and DNA. V and J calls and clone size were set by TCRdb, not the authors. The sample has 650,000 to 850,000 distinct CDR3 sequences on record, 46% of them singletons. The ten largest clones take up roughly 4.9% of the sample.

TCR beta repertoires were profiled from peripheral blood of roughly 13 young patients with multiple sclerosis to demonstrate the VDJtools post-analysis software. The multiple sclerosis patients were children and adolescents ranging in age from roughly 6 to 15 years. Concerning this clonotype: The target of this receptor is not known. No much larger clone is present one base from it, and per-base qualities are unavailable.

This chain is built from TRBV3-1 and TRBJ2-3; TRBD2 is a weak D gene call, 6 bases matching. Sequencing used blood. The clonotype comes from a girl aged 5-17 years with multiple sclerosis. The DNA reads TGTGCCAGCAGCGGAGCTCCCGTGGCGGGGAGCGGGGATACGCAGTATTTT. Translated, it gives CASSGAPVAGSGDTQYF.